This T cell receptor (beta chain) was recovered during a study of cytomegalovirus exposure and HLA in healthy donors (dated by TCRdb to between 2016 and 2019). Turning to the overall study: In an earlier analysis of some 550 of the donors, around 300 Gb of sequence data and 117 million unique TCR beta sequences from about 190 million T cells were reported. Approximately 310 gigabases of sequencing data and roughly 81 million unique TCR sequences made up an early release that covered approximately 650 HLA-typed donors. The genetic ancestry cluster associated with self-reported Caucasian donors included 80% to 90% of the 300 to 450 genotyped donors. The study was designed to test whether signatures of past pathogen exposure could be identified by cataloging public T cell receptors. The T cell repertoires of around 730 subjects were profiled by immunosequencing and related to cytomegalovirus serostatus. A separate validation cohort of 100 to 150 different subjects was used in addition to the roughly 700-subject first cohort. The study combined high-throughput TCR immunosequencing, statistical association of individual TCRs with disease status, and machine learning to predict cytomegalovirus infection status. In a later analysis, previously published TCR beta repertoires from 670 or so donors were re-analyzed and high-resolution HLA genotyping was added so that TCR occurrence patterns could be studied. Rather than using new phenotypic data, the later analysis identified candidate immune exposures from TCR beta sequences and from how often those sequences occurred across donors. To decide whether each TCR beta V gene segment behaved as functional or pseudogenic, an earlier analysis of some 600 of the donors relied on high-throughput TCR beta sequencing. Alongside the repertoire data, information on donor age, sex, ethnicity and CMV serostatus was compiled. Genome-wide SNP genotypes for about 65% of the roughly 700 donors were used in a later genetic analysis, which treated that subset as a discovery cohort. Every repertoire in the discovery cohort had been generated on one and the same sequencing platform. Class I and class II HLA loci were covered by the typing at four-digit resolution. Typing coverage differed by locus: A, B, C, DRB1 and DQB1 were typed in roughly 629-630 donors, DQA1 in 500 to 550, DPA1 in around 610, and DPB1 in 400 to 480. Roughly 5 DR-DQ haplotypes were handled as single units for association and clustering because linkage in the cohort was strong. On average, about 200,000 unique TCR beta nucleotide sequences were sequenced per donor among 300 to 500 genotyped donors of the cohort, with about 19% of those sequences being non-productive. Results and caveats for the whole study, not just this receptor: In a later genetic analysis, fewer N-insertions in productive TCRs were reported among donors in an Asian-associated ancestry cluster than the approximately 670-donor mean. Compared with equally common non-associated chains, HLA-associated TCR beta chains in a later analysis were more clonally expanded and had lower generation probabilities. Some IMGT-functional V segments, including TRBV6-2 and TRBV6-3, could not be distinguished by the 87-base-pair reads and were therefore excluded. Most TCR sequences were observed very rarely across donors, whereas some public TCRs were present in many individuals. Only TCR beta chains were sequenced in this cohort, and the absence of alpha or paired-chain data limited detectable features. Linkage disequilibrium might explain the correlated functional status among segregating V segments, but an unknown experimental factor could not be excluded. In a later analysis, most CMV-associated TCR beta chains were found to appear HLA-restricted, with HLA associations seemingly driven largely by CMV exposure. In a later analysis, TCR association rates were found to vary across HLA loci, with the most associated TCRs seen for DRB1 alleles and the fewest for HLA-C alleles. In a later genetic analysis, a missense DCLRE1C variant was associated with V-gene and J-gene trimming of TCR beta chains, and the association was replicated in an independent cohort. In the study, about 150 TCR beta chains were listed as associated with cytomegalovirus. Cytomegalovirus status was reported to be diagnosed by the classifier with high specificity and sensitivity in both the original and validation cohorts. The authors suggested that the approach could potentially be extended to other disease states and immunological phenotypes. In a later analysis, several top co-occurrence clusters were reported to appear linked to parvovirus B19, influenza, CMV and Epstein-Barr virus. The sequencing pipeline was judged likely to have produced a cluster of highly shared sequence variants as a technical artifact. Because HLA typing was missing for some donors at each locus, association tests included only the typed subset. Sequencing depth was assumed to be roughly uniform across donors in the presence/absence analyses, though that assumption may not hold. The only immune exposure information available for the cohort was CMV serostatus. Over 15 rarely observed V segments, including chromosome 9 orphons, were excluded from the earlier analysis of some 590 of the donors because counts were too low. A further reported finding was that TCR beta sequences accurately predicted the HLA-A and HLA-B alleles for most subjects in the first cohort. In an earlier analysis of about 540 of the donors, most TCR beta V segments were observed in productive rearrangements about 87% or about 30% of the time, broadly matching IMGT annotations. A few of the identified cytomegalovirus-associated TCR beta chains were confirmed in vitro to be specific for cytomegalovirus antigens. In a later analysis, over 15,000 TCR beta sequences were associated with specific HLA alleles at a false discovery rate of 0.05. Assigning TCR associations to individual alleles was difficult when HLA alleles, especially DR and DQ, strongly co-occurred.

Notes on this clone: This receptor's antigen is unknown. Base-call qualities are not available, and no considerably larger clone is one nucleotide away.

The cohort consisted of 600 or so healthy bone marrow donors. At the time of sampling, all cohort members were nominally healthy, though unrecorded immune exposures were likely present. The donor tested CMV seropositive and was one of the 289 seropositive cohort members. A peripheral blood sample was collected from each donor, and TCR beta sequencing was performed on peripheral blood mononuclear cells. Genomic DNA extraction from the blood cell samples was performed with the Qiagen DNeasy Blood Extraction Kit. CDR1 and CDR2 are read off the germline V gene as MNHNS and SASEGT. The CDR3 holds 13 amino acids from the cysteine to the phenylalanine. Only the CDR3 part of the read is kept: 39 bases, read in frame from the first base. The V end loses 0 bases and the J end loses 8 bases, and a stretch of 8 bases separates them. Library method: the immunoSEQ multiplex PCR assay. For the multiplex PCR, a mixture combining 60 forward primers for TCR Vbeta segments and 13 reverse primers for TCR Jbeta segments was used. Amplification of the CDR3 region of rearranged TCR beta genes was performed with a multiplex PCR assay on genomic DNA. Amplified TCR beta libraries were sequenced as 87-base-pair reads on the Illumina HiSeq System. Concerning the study's data processing: A later analysis counted 65 million to 90 million unique TCR beta chains across the approximately 700 repertoires, and roughly 10 million of these chains were shared by at least two donors. To remove PCR and sequencing errors, raw reads were error-corrected and collapsed into unique sequences using a nearest-neighbor algorithm that merged closely related sequences. CDR3 sequences were aligned to IMGT reference sequences to assign V, D and J gene segments. For a sequence to be retained, a match of at least six nucleotides to both a V gene segment and a J gene segment was required. A rearrangement counted as productive if the CDR3 had no stop codons and remained in frame with V and J, and every other rearrangement counted as non-productive. Following IMGT convention, CDR3 was defined as the stretch from the second conserved V-encoded cysteine up to the conserved J-encoded phenylalanine. Sequences without an unambiguous match to a single V gene segment were excluded from the earlier analysis of 587 of the donors. In an earlier analysis of about 590 of the donors, a V segment was called functional when productive rearrangements were above 56.7%, and segregating when the standard deviation between donors exceeded 5%. A statistical classification framework was developed to diagnose cytomegalovirus status using the catalog of TCR beta chain sequences. V and J gene assignment, in a later analysis, came from comparing TCR nucleotide sequences with IMGT/GENE-DB human TR gene sequences. Using the TCRdist pipeline, a later analysis assigned CDR3 sequences along with most-parsimonious VDJ recombination scenarios. In a later analysis, each TCR beta chain was defined by its CDR3 amino acid sequence together with its V-gene family, and reads without a unique V-gene family were excluded. As a way to deal with suspected cross-contamination and a sequencing artifact, a later analysis dropped 640 or so nucleotide sequences that were highly shared and had low generation probability. In a later analysis, a clonal expansion index was calculated for each public chain from normalized within-repertoire ranks of inferred template counts. Generation probabilities in a later analysis came from a VDJ recombination model fitted to out-of-frame rearrangements, and those results were checked against IGoR. A later analysis scored TCR-TCR, TCR-HLA and TCR-CMV co-occurrence with hypergeometric tests, applying a repertoire-size bias correction to TCR pairs. To estimate false discovery rates, a later analysis permuted the HLA or CMV assignments 20 times. A later analysis grouped co-occurring TCRs with DBSCAN, adding TCRdist sequence similarity when clustering within HLA-allele-positive subsets. For co-occurrence clustering, repertoires with fewer than 30,000 or more than 120,000 public chains were excluded, along with about five repertoires with anomalous nucleotide sharing. The immuneACCESS repertoire file appears here via TCRdb, limited to in-frame rearrangements. These files lack a portion of the clones; in checked studies, under half of the deficit traces to unresolved V genes, and the cause of the others is not known. From that table come the V and J calls and clone size; the DNA was used to work out D and trimming. The sample table records about 140,000 clones; less than 85% of these occur just once. The ten largest clones take up approximately 6.2% of the sample.

The chain links TRBV6-1 with TRBJ1-3, with the D gene not clear enough to name. The receptor was isolated from a man aged 40-49 years in good health and CMV-seropositive. The sample taken for sequencing was PBMCs. The sequenced DNA is TGTGCCAGCAGTGAAGCTGGAGGCCACACCATATATTTT. This codes for CASSEAGGHTIYF.